The rows below give T cell receptor beta chains drawn from one sample of a study of shared clonotypes between healthy human individuals. Using immunoSEQ multiplex PCR, the repertoire was profiled, and TCRdb retains in-frame clones only, with some absent. This table holds 600,000 or so clones, about 98% found once. The material sequenced was naive CD8+ T cells sorted from blood. The receptors stem from a man younger than 45 in good health. CDR3s include the opening cysteine and the closing phenylalanine or tryptophan. D genes are given only for firm matches. Clone sizes are given selectively: once, few, many, or a class where the clone is expanded.

CDR3aa	CDR3nt	abundance	v_gene	j_gene	d_gene
CASSQVRTSPYNEQFF	TGTGCCAGCAGCCAAGTTCGGACTAGCCCCTACAATGAGCAGTTCTTC	once	TRBV7-2	TRBJ2-1	TRBD2
CASSYSAGVEQYF	TGTGCCAGCAGTTACTCAGCGGGGGTTGAGCAGTACTTC	-	TRBV6-5	TRBJ2-7	TRBD2
CSVLKETGELFF	TGCAGCGTTCTCAAGGAGACCGGGGAGCTGTTTTTT	-	TRBV29-1	TRBJ2-2	-
CASNMGGTSHEQFF	TGTGCCAGCAATATGGGAGGGACCTCCCATGAGCAGTTCTTC	-	TRBV13	TRBJ2-1	TRBD2
CASSYGASQPQHF	TGTGCCAGCAGTTATGGGGCTAGTCAGCCCCAGCATTTT	-	TRBV6-5	TRBJ1-5	-
CATSGGYEQYF	TGTGCCACCTCAGGGGGTTACGAGCAGTACTTC	many	TRBV19	TRBJ2-7	TRBD1
CASSLGTWMNTEAFF	TGTGCCAGCAGCTTAGGGACCTGGATGAACACTGAAGCTTTCTTT	-	TRBV7-9	TRBJ1-1	-
CASSLNPDRGKYEQYF	TGTGCCAGCAGTTTAAACCCGGACAGGGGCAAGTACGAGCAGTACTTC	-	TRBV28	TRBJ2-7	TRBD1
CASSLEAGDGYTF	TGTGCCAGCAGCTTAGAGGCAGGCGATGGCTACACCTTC	-	TRBV7-2	TRBJ1-2	-
CASSPDRSQPQHF	TGTGCCAGCAGCCCGGACAGGTCGCAGCCCCAGCATTTT	-	TRBV7-8	TRBJ1-5	TRBD1
CASSTDRAATDTQYF	TGTGCCAGCAGCACGGACAGGGCAGCCACAGATACGCAGTATTTT	-	TRBV5-4	TRBJ2-3	TRBD1